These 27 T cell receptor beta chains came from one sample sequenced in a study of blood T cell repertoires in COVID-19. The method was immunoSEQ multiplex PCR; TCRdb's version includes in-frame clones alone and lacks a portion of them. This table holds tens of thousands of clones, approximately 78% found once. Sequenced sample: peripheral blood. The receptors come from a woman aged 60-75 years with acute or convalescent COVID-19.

DNA for the CDR3: TGTGCCAGCAGGGGGGAGGGACTCACTGAAGCTTTCTTT. Amino acid sequence: CASRGEGLTEAFF. The chain couples TRBV6-4 to TRBJ1-1; the D gene is possibly TRBD1 (5 bases). The germline CDR1 and CDR2 sequences are MRHNA and SNTAGT. The V end was cut by 6 bases, the J end by 4 bases, with 12 bases between. The CDR3 covers 13 residues.

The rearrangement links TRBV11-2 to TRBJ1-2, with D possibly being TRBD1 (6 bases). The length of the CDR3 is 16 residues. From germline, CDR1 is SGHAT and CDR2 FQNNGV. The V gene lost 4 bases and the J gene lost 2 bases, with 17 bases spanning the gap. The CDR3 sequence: CASSSQGTRGNYGYTF. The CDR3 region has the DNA TGTGCCAGCAGCTCACAGGGTACCAGGGGAAACTATGGCTACACCTTC.

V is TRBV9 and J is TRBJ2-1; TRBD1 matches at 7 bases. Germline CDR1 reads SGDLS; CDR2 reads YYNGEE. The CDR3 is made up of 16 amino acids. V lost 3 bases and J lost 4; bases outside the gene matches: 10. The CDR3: CASSGGGQEAYNEQFF. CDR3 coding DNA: TGTGCCAGCAGCGGCGGAGGACAGGAGGCGTACAATGAGCAGTTCTTC.

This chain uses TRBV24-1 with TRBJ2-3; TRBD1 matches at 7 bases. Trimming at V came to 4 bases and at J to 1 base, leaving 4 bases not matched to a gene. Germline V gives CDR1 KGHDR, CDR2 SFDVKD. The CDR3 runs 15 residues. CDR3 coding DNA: TGTGCCACCAGTGACGATGACAGGGGCACAGATACGCAGTATTTT. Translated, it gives CATSDDDRGTDTQYF.

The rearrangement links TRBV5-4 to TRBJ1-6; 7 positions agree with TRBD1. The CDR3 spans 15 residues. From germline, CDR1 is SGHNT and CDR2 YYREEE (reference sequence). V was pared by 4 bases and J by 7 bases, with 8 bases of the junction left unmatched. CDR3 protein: CASSATTGLNSPLHF. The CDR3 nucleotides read TGTGCCAGCAGCGCTACGACAGGGCTGAATTCACCCCTCCACTTT.

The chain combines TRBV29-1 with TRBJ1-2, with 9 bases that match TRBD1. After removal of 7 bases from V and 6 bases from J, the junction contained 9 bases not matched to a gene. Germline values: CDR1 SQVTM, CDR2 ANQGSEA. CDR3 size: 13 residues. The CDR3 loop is CSADYRGQNGYTF. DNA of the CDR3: TGCAGCGCGGACTACAGGGGGCAGAATGGCTACACCTTC.

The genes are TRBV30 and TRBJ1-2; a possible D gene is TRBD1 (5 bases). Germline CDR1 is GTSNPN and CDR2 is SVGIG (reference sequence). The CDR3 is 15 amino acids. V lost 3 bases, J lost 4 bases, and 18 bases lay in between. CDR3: CAWRGQGLWGYGYTF. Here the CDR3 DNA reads TGTGCCTGGAGGGGTCAGGGACTTTGGGGCTATGGCTACACCTTC.

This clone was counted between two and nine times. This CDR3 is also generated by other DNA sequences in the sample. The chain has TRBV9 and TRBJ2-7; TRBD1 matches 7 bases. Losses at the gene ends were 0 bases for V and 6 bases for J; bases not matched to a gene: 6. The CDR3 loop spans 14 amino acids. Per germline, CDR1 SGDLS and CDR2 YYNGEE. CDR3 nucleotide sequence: TGTGCCAGCAGCGTAGACGCAGGGGGTCTCGAGCAGTACTTC. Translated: CASSVDAGGLEQYF.

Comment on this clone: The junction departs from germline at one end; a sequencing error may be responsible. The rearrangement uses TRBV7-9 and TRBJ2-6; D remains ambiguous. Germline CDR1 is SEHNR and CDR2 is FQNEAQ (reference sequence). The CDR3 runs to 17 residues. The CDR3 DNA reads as TGTGCCAGCAGATTAGAGATGCCGGGCTCTGGGGCCAACGTCCTGACTTTC. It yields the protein CASRLEMPGSGANVLTF.

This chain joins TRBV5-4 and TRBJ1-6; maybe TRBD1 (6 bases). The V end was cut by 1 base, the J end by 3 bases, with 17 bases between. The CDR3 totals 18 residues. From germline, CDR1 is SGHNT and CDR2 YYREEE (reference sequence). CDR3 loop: CASSLIGRGANYNSPLHF. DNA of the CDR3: TGTGCCAGCAGCTTGATCGGTCGGGGGGCTAACTATAATTCACCCCTCCACTTT.

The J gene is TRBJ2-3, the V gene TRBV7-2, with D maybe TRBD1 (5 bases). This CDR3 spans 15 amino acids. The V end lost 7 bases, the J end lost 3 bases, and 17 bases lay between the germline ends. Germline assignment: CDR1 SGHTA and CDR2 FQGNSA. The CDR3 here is CASTHPRVGTDTQYF. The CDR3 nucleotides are TGTGCCAGCACCCACCCCAGGGTGGGGACAGATACGCAGTATTTT.

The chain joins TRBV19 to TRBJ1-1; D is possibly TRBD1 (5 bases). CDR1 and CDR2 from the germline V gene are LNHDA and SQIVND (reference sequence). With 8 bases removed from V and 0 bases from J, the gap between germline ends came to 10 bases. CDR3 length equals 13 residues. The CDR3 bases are TGTGCCAGTTTCAGGGAGGTGAACACTGAAGCTTTCTTT. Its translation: CASFREVNTEAFF.

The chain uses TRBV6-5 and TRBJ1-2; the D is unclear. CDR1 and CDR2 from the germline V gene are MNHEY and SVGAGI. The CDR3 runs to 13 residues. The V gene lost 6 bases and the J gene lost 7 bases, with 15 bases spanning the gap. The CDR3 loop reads CASSRSGGSGYTF. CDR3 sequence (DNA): TGTGCCAGCAGCCGTTCAGGTGGTAGTGGCTACACCTTC.

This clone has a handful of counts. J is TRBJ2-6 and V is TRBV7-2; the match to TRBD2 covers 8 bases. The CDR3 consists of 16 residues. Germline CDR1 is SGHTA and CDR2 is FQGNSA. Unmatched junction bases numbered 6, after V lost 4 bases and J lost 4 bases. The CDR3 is CASSSSGGAGANVLTF. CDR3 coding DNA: TGTGCCAGCAGCTCATCGGGGGGGGCCGGGGCCAACGTCCTGACTTTC.

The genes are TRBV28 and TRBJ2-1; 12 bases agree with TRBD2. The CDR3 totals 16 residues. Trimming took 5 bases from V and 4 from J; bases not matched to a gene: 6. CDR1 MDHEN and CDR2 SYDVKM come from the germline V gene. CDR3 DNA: TGTGCCAGCAGTACGACTAGCGGGGGCGATTACAATGAGCAGTTCTTC. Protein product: CASSTTSGGDYNEQFF.

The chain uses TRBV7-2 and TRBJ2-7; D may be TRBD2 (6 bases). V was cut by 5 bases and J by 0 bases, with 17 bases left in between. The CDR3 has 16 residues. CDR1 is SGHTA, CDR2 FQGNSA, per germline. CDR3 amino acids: CASSAQTGGNSYEQYF. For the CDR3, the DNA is TGTGCCAGCAGCGCCCAGACCGGAGGGAACTCCTACGAGCAGTACTTC.

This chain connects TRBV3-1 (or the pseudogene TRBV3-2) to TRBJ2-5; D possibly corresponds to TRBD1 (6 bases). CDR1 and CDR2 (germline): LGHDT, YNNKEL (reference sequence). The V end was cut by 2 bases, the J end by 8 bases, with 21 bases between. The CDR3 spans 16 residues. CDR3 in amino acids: CASSQFGAGTQGTQYF. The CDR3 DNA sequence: TGTGCCAGCAGCCAATTTGGGGCCGGGACACAGGGAACCCAGTACTTC.

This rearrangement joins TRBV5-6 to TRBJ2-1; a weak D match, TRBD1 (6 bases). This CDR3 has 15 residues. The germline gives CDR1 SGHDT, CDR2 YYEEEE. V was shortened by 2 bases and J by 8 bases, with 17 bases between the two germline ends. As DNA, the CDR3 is TGTGCCAGCAGCTTCTGGGACACGGTGACTGATGAGCAGTTCTTC. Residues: CASSFWDTVTDEQFF.

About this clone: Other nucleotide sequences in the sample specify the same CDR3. DNA of the CDR3: TGCAGCGTTGACAGGGGTGGCACTGAAGCTTTCTTT. Its protein product is CSVDRGGTEAFF. This chain links TRBV29-1 with TRBJ1-1; TRBD1 is a possible D gene (6 bases). This CDR3 region has 12 residues. Germline V lookup: CDR1 SQVTM, CDR2 ANQGSEA. V was shortened by 3 bases and J by 4 bases, with 9 bases between the two germline ends.

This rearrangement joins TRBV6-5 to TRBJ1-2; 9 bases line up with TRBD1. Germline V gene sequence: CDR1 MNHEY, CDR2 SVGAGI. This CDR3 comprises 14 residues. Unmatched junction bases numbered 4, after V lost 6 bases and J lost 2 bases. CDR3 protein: CASRGQGPNYGYTF. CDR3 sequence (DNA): TGTGCCAGCAGGGGACAGGGACCAAACTATGGCTACACCTTC.

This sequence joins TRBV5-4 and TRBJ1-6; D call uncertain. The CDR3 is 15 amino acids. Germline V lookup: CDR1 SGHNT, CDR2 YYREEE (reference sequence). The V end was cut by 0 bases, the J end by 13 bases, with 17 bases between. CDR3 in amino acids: CASSLGTGGVIPLHF. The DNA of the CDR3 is TGTGCCAGCAGCTTGGGTACGGGCGGGGTGATTCCCCTCCACTTT.

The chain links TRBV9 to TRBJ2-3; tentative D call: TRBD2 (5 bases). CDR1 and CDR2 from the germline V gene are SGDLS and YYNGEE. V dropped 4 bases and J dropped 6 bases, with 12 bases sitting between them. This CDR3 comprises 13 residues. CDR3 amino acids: CASSPRVADTQYF. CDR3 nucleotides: TGTGCCAGCAGCCCGCGGGTCGCGGATACGCAGTATTTT.

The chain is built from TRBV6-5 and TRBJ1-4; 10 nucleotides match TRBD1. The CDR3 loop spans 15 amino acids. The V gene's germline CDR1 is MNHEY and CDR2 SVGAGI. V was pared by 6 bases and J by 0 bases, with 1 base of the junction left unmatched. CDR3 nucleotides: TGTGCCAGCAGCGGGACAGGGGCAACTAATGAAAAACTGTTTTTT. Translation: CASSGTGATNEKLFF.

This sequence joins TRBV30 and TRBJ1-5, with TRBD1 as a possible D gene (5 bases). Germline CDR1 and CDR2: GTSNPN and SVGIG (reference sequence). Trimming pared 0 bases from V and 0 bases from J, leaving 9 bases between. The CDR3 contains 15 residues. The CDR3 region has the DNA TGTGCCTGGAGTGTAGGAGACAGTAGCAATCAGCCCCAGCATTTT. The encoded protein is CAWSVGDSSNQPQHF.

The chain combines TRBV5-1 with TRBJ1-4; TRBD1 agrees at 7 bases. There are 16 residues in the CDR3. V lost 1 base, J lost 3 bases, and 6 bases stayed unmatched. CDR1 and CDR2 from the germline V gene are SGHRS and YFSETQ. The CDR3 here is CASSLQGDPANEKLFF. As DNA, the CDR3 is TGCGCCAGCAGCTTGCAGGGGGACCCGGCTAATGAAAAACTGTTTTTT.

CDR3 sequence reads: CAISEPTRGEQFF. CDR3 coding DNA: TGTGCCATCAGTGAGCCAACGCGAGGTGAGCAGTTCTTC. The chain carries TRBV10-3 and TRBJ2-1; D unresolved. The V gene's germline CDR1 is ENHRY and CDR2 SYGVKD. The CDR3 totals 13 residues. V shed 2 bases and J shed 9 bases, with 11 bases lying between them.

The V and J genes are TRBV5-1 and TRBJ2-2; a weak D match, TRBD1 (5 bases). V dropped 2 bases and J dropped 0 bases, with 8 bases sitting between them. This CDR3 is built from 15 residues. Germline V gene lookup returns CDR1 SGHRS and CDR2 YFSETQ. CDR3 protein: CASSFQGSNTGELFF. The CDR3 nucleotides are TGCGCCAGCAGCTTTCAGGGATCGAACACCGGGGAGCTGTTTTTT.